This is a list of T cell receptor beta chains from one sample in a study of blood T cell repertoires in COVID-19. Produced via immunoSEQ multiplex PCR; TCRdb's table is partial and in-frame only. The sample holds over 350,000 clones, roughly nine tenths seen once. Sequencing was done on a sample of PBMCs or T cells enriched from blood (not recorded which). All receptors come from a woman younger than 30 with acute COVID-19. CDR3s include the opening cysteine and the closing phenylalanine or tryptophan. The order of the fields is D gene, V gene, clone size, J gene, CDR3 protein, CDR3 DNA. D genes are given only for firm matches. The size entry is marked missing in some rows and otherwise reads once, few, many or a size class.

d_gene: TRBD1
v_gene: TRBV18
abundance: NA
j_gene: TRBJ1-6
CDR3aa: CASSPFPGTDSPLHF
CDR3nt: TGTGCCAGCTCACCATTCCCCGGGACAGACTCACCCCTCCACTTT

d_gene: NA
v_gene: TRBV2
abundance: NA
j_gene: TRBJ1-4
CDR3aa: CASSIQGIGEKLFF
CDR3nt: TGTGCCAGCAGTATACAGGGAATAGGTGAAAAACTGTTTTTT

d_gene: NA
v_gene: TRBV5-1
abundance: once
j_gene: TRBJ2-7
CDR3aa: CASSAPGYEQYF
CDR3nt: TGCGCCAGCAGCGCCCCAGGTTACGAGCAGTACTTC

d_gene: NA
v_gene: TRBV6-5
abundance: NA
j_gene: TRBJ1-6
CDR3aa: CASSYQGQDSPLHF
CDR3nt: TGTGCCAGCAGTTATCAGGGGCAAGATTCACCCCTCCACTTT

d_gene: TRBD2
v_gene: TRBV9
abundance: NA
j_gene: TRBJ2-3
CDR3aa: CASSVATKGLADAYTQYF
CDR3nt: TGTGCCAGCAGCGTAGCTACGAAGGGACTAGCTGACGCGTATACGCAGTATTTT

d_gene: NA
v_gene: TRBV12-3/TRBV12-4
abundance: few
j_gene: TRBJ1-1
CDR3aa: CASSLLVNTEAFF
CDR3nt: TGTGCCAGCAGTTTACTAGTGAACACTGAAGCTTTCTTT

d_gene: NA
v_gene: TRBV28
abundance: NA
j_gene: TRBJ2-5
CDR3aa: CASSLSGGETQYF
CDR3nt: TGTGCCAGCAGTTTATCAGGGGGGGAGACCCAGTACTTC

d_gene: TRBD1
v_gene: TRBV7-9
abundance: NA
j_gene: TRBJ2-3
CDR3aa: CASSFIQGARFTDTQYF
CDR3nt: TGTGCCAGCAGCTTTATTCAGGGGGCGAGGTTTACAGATACGCAGTATTTT

d_gene: TRBD2
v_gene: TRBV28
abundance: NA
j_gene: TRBJ2-2
CDR3aa: CASRPGTSGNTGELFF
CDR3nt: TGTGCCAGCAGGCCCGGGACTAGCGGGAACACCGGGGAGCTGTTTTTT

d_gene: TRBD1
v_gene: TRBV18
abundance: NA
j_gene: TRBJ1-3
CDR3aa: CASSPGQSSGNTIYF
CDR3nt: TGTGCCAGCTCACCGGGACAGAGCTCTGGAAACACCATATATTTT

d_gene: TRBD2
v_gene: TRBV5-4
abundance: NA
j_gene: TRBJ2-3
CDR3aa: CASSNLAGGPTDTQYF
CDR3nt: TGTGCCAGCAGCAACCTAGCGGGAGGGCCCACAGATACGCAGTATTTT

d_gene: NA
v_gene: TRBV2
abundance: NA
j_gene: TRBJ1-6
CDR3aa: CASKGSWAYSSYNSPLHF
CDR3nt: TGTGCCAGCAAGGGGTCTTGGGCGTACAGCTCCTATAATTCACCCCTCCACTTT

d_gene: TRBD1
v_gene: TRBV5-1
abundance: NA
j_gene: TRBJ2-1
CDR3aa: CASSLGQGDEQFF
CDR3nt: TGCGCCAGCAGCTTAGGACAGGGCGATGAGCAGTTCTTC

d_gene: TRBD1
v_gene: TRBV6-5
abundance: NA
j_gene: TRBJ1-1
CDR3aa: CASSHPTGTGGIAFF
CDR3nt: TGTGCCAGCAGTCACCCGACCGGGACAGGGGGCATTGCTTTCTTT

d_gene: NA
v_gene: TRBV7-3
abundance: NA
j_gene: TRBJ2-3
CDR3aa: CASSIGVTDTQYF
CDR3nt: TGTGCCAGCAGTATAGGGGTCACAGATACGCAGTATTTT

d_gene: NA
v_gene: TRBV11-3
abundance: once
j_gene: TRBJ2-1
CDR3aa: CASSVSWTTFGNEQFF
CDR3nt: TGTGCCAGCAGCGTGTCGTGGACAACCTTCGGGAATGAGCAGTTCTTC

d_gene: TRBD2
v_gene: TRBV3-1/TRBV3-2
abundance: NA
j_gene: TRBJ2-1
CDR3aa: CASSPTSVPYNEQFF
CDR3nt: TGTGCCAGCAGCCCGACTAGCGTCCCCTACAATGAGCAGTTCTTC

d_gene: NA
v_gene: TRBV27
abundance: NA
j_gene: TRBJ1-5
CDR3aa: CASRLSGGRFQPQHF
CDR3nt: TGTGCCAGCAGATTGTCGGGGGGGCGATTTCAGCCCCAGCATTTT

d_gene: NA
v_gene: TRBV7-8
abundance: NA
j_gene: TRBJ2-3
CDR3aa: CASSSPPYTQYF
CDR3nt: TGTGCCAGCAGCTCCCCCCCATATACGCAGTATTTT

d_gene: NA
v_gene: TRBV5-4
abundance: NA
j_gene: TRBJ1-1
CDR3aa: CASSLVQGEAFF
CDR3nt: TGTGCCAGCAGCTTGGTACAGGGTGAAGCTTTCTTT

d_gene: TRBD1
v_gene: TRBV30
abundance: NA
j_gene: TRBJ2-2
CDR3aa: CAWSVISGGAAGELFF
CDR3nt: TGTGCCTGGAGTGTAATCTCAGGGGGCGCGGCCGGGGAGCTGTTTTTT

d_gene: TRBD2
v_gene: TRBV24-1
abundance: NA
j_gene: TRBJ2-1
CDR3aa: CATSDLQGTSVDEQFF
CDR3nt: TGTGCCACCAGTGATTTGCAAGGGACTAGCGTCGATGAGCAGTTCTTC

d_gene: TRBD1
v_gene: TRBV29-1
abundance: few
j_gene: TRBJ2-2
CDR3aa: CSVERQGITGELFF
CDR3nt: TGCAGCGTTGAAAGACAGGGGATCACCGGGGAGCTGTTTTTT

d_gene: NA
v_gene: TRBV15
abundance: NA
j_gene: TRBJ1-2
CDR3aa: CATSRVGVGYTF
CDR3nt: TGTGCCACCAGCAGAGTTGGAGTCGGCTACACCTTC

d_gene: NA
v_gene: TRBV27
abundance: few
j_gene: TRBJ2-7
CDR3aa: CASSLTTIPYEQYF
CDR3nt: TGTGCCAGCAGTTTAACCACTATACCCTACGAGCAGTACTTC

d_gene: TRBD1
v_gene: TRBV30
abundance: NA
j_gene: TRBJ1-6
CDR3aa: CAIQGALNSPLHF
CDR3nt: TGTGCGATCCAGGGGGCCCTTAATTCACCCCTCCACTTT

d_gene: TRBD1
v_gene: TRBV19
abundance: NA
j_gene: TRBJ1-1
CDR3aa: CASSVRDRGTEAFF
CDR3nt: TGTGCCAGTAGTGTCCGTGACAGGGGGACTGAAGCTTTCTTT

d_gene: NA
v_gene: TRBV7-9
abundance: NA
j_gene: TRBJ2-7
CDR3aa: CASSEGNEQYF
CDR3nt: TGTGCCAGCAGCGAGGGTAACGAGCAGTACTTC

d_gene: TRBD1
v_gene: TRBV19
abundance: few
j_gene: TRBJ1-5
CDR3aa: CASTHRDREGNQPQHF
CDR3nt: TGTGCCAGTACCCACCGGGACAGGGAGGGGAATCAGCCCCAGCATTTT

d_gene: NA
v_gene: TRBV27
abundance: NA
j_gene: TRBJ2-7
CDR3aa: CASADRQEPYEQYF
CDR3nt: TGTGCCAGCGCCGACAGACAGGAACCCTACGAGCAGTACTTC

d_gene: NA
v_gene: TRBV11-2
abundance: NA
j_gene: TRBJ1-2
CDR3aa: CASSLEGRDYGYTF
CDR3nt: TGTGCCAGCAGCCTAGAGGGGCGCGACTATGGCTACACCTTC

d_gene: TRBD1
v_gene: TRBV2
abundance: NA
j_gene: TRBJ1-5
CDR3aa: CASSSRTGNQPQHF
CDR3nt: TGTGCCAGCAGCTCCCGGACAGGGAATCAGCCCCAGCATTTT

d_gene: NA
v_gene: TRBV7-2
abundance: NA
j_gene: TRBJ2-7
CDR3aa: CASSLVDRSYEQYF
CDR3nt: TGTGCCAGCAGCTTAGTCGACAGATCCTACGAGCAGTACTTC

d_gene: TRBD1
v_gene: TRBV24-1
abundance: NA
j_gene: TRBJ2-7
CDR3aa: CATSDSGTGAYEQYF
CDR3nt: TGTGCCACCAGTGATTCGGGGACAGGCGCCTACGAGCAGTACTTC

d_gene: NA
v_gene: TRBV7-9
abundance: NA
j_gene: TRBJ1-5
CDR3aa: CASSFSSNQPQHF
CDR3nt: TGTGCCAGCAGCTTTAGTAGCAATCAGCCCCAGCATTTT

d_gene: TRBD1
v_gene: TRBV7-9
abundance: NA
j_gene: TRBJ1-1
CDR3aa: CASSLSLGTGRLNTEAFF
CDR3nt: TGTGCCAGCAGCTTAAGTCTCGGGACAGGGAGACTGAACACTGAAGCTTTCTTT

d_gene: NA
v_gene: TRBV18
abundance: few
j_gene: TRBJ1-5
CDR3aa: CASSPQLNNQPQHF
CDR3nt: TGTGCCAGCTCACCACAACTCAACAATCAGCCCCAGCATTTT

d_gene: TRBD2
v_gene: TRBV10-3
abundance: once
j_gene: TRBJ2-3
CDR3aa: CAISEYRSGGTDTQYF
CDR3nt: TGTGCCATCAGTGAATACAGGAGCGGGGGCACAGATACGCAGTATTTT

d_gene: NA
v_gene: TRBV12-1
abundance: NA
j_gene: TRBJ1-2
CDR3aa: CASSFGYPVGYTF
CDR3nt: TGTGCCAGCAGCTTTGGATATCCAGTCGGCTACACCTTC

d_gene: NA
v_gene: TRBV3-1/TRBV3-2
abundance: once
j_gene: TRBJ2-7
CDR3aa: CASSPGGSYEQYF
CDR3nt: TGTGCCAGCAGCCCTGGAGGGAGCTACGAGCAGTACTTC

d_gene: NA
v_gene: TRBV12-5
abundance: NA
j_gene: TRBJ1-2
CDR3aa: CASGKAIMGGISGYTF
CDR3nt: TGTGCTAGTGGTAAAGCAATCATGGGCGGGATTTCTGGCTACACCTTC

d_gene: NA
v_gene: TRBV24-1
abundance: NA
j_gene: TRBJ2-5
CDR3aa: CATSDLSGGGETQYF
CDR3nt: TGTGCCACCAGTGATTTATCAGGGGGAGGAGAGACCCAGTACTTC